This TCR beta chain was found in a study of graft-versus-host responses after intestinal transplantation. The wider study: Induction with anti-thymocyte globulin, then tacrolimus and steroids for roughly 3 years, was given to all recipients.

Repertoires were generated with immunoSEQ multiplex PCR, while TCRdb's copy carries only in-frame clones and drops some. The repertoire holds some 97,000 clones, with roughly 87% as singletons. The germline V gene has CDR1 SEHNR and CDR2 FQNEAQ (reference sequence). The CDR3 runs to 15 residues. V lost 5 bases and J lost 15; bases outside the gene matches: 17. Overall study findings and caveats: Early post-transplant declines in HvG were associated with peak levels of circulating GvH clones.

Worth noting for this clone: The antigen is not known.

The source is a human donor who was the organ donor for an intestinal transplant. V usage is TRBV7-9 and J usage is TRBJ1-3; 9 bases agree with TRBD1. Sequenced here: unstimulated CD4+ T cells sorted from spleen or lymph node cells, sampled before transplant. CDR3 DNA: TGTGCCAGCAGCCCTACAGGGGGCGAGTCAGTCCTTCCATATTTT. Translating gives CASSPTGGESVLPYF.